Below are 29 T cell receptor beta chains sequenced from a single sample in a study of T cell responses to AZD1222 COVID-19 vaccine. Generated by immunoSEQ multiplex PCR, the TCRdb table keeps only in-frame clones and is missing some. The sample shows 45,000 or so clones, nearly 85% of them seen only once. The sequenced sample was peripheral blood, obtained on day 0 of AZD1222 vaccination. All receptors derive from an adult in good health.

The rearrangement joins TRBV28 to TRBJ2-1; D gene ambiguous. CDR3 length: 12 amino acids. The V end lost 3 bases, the J end lost 1 base, and 1 base lay between the germline ends. Germline V gene lookup returns CDR1 MDHEN and CDR2 SYDVKM. The chain's CDR3 is CASSLSYNEQFF. Written as DNA, the CDR3 is TGTGCCAGCAGTTTGTCCTACAATGAGCAGTTCTTC.

This chain joins TRBV7-9 and TRBJ2-2, with D perhaps TRBD2 (6 bases). This CDR3 contains 15 residues. The V end was cut by 5 bases, the J end by 1 base, with 11 bases between. Per the germline V gene, CDR1 is SEHNR and CDR2 is FQNEAQ (reference sequence). DNA for the CDR3: TGTGCCAGCAGCCCCGGGACTGTGAACACCGGGGAGCTGTTTTTT. As protein: CASSPGTVNTGELFF.

The gene calls are TRBV11-2 and TRBJ1-3, with D maybe TRBD1 (6 bases). Germline V gene data show CDR1 as SGHAT and CDR2 as FQNNGV. V lost 4 bases to trimming and J lost 0 bases, with 19 bases between them. This CDR3 is 18 amino acids long. The CDR3 sequence: CASSSLGQLLFSGNTIYF. DNA of the CDR3: TGTGCCAGCAGCTCCCTCGGACAGCTTCTTTTCTCTGGAAACACCATATATTTT.

The chain employs TRBV27 and TRBJ2-2; the D is unclear. CDR3 length equals 17 residues. Germline V lookup: CDR1 MNHEY, CDR2 SMNVEV (reference sequence). The V end was cut by 3 bases, the J end by 0 bases, with 14 bases between. CDR3 in amino acids: CASSLGWWTSNTGELFF. The CDR3 DNA reads as TGTGCCAGCAGTTTGGGCTGGTGGACCTCGAACACCGGGGAGCTGTTTTTT.

V usage is TRBV28 and J usage is TRBJ1-5, with TRBD1 matching over 8 bases. V lost 6 bases to trimming and J lost 5 bases; unmatched junction nucleotides: 3. This CDR3 has 13 residues. CDR1 and CDR2 (germline): MDHEN, SYDVKM. The CDR3 here is CASRGQADQPQHF. DNA for the CDR3: TGTGCCAGCAGGGGACAGGCGGATCAGCCCCAGCATTTT.

The rearrangement links TRBV11-1 to TRBJ1-1; 8 bases are a match to TRBD1. J lost 5 bases, V lost 5 bases, and 13 bases had no gene match. The CDR3 totals 16 residues. Germline V gene lookup returns CDR1 SGHAT and CDR2 FQDESV (reference sequence). Here the CDR3 DNA reads TGTGCCAGCAGCCCGGGCGGGACAGGAGGATGGACTGAAGCTTTCTTT. This translates into CASSPGGTGGWTEAFF.

The rearrangement joins TRBV6-1 to TRBJ1-5; D is unresolved. V was trimmed by 3 bases and J by 0 bases, leaving 6 bases between them. Germline values: CDR1 MNHNS, CDR2 SASEGT. The CDR3 is 14 residues long. The CDR3 loop reads CASSDSSSNQPQHF. CDR3 coding DNA: TGTGCCAGCAGTGACAGCTCTAGCAATCAGCCCCAGCATTTT.

The chain employs TRBV7-9 and TRBJ1-1; weak D call: TRBD1 (5 bases). CDR3 length: 15 residues. Germline CDR1 reads SEHNR; CDR2 reads FQNEAQ (reference sequence). Between the trimmed V and J ends, which lost 6 bases and 4 bases, there was a span of 18 bases. CDR3 nucleotide sequence: TGTGCCAGCAGACTAGAGGGGCTTAGATCCACTGAAGCTTTCTTT. This translates into CASRLEGLRSTEAFF.

The rearrangement uses TRBV5-6 and TRBJ2-7; no clear D gene. CDR1 and CDR2 from the germline V gene are SGHDT and YYEEEE. V was clipped by 1 base and J by 8 bases, with 10 bases between them. This CDR3 comprises 12 residues. Written as DNA, the CDR3 is TGTGCCAGCAGCTTGTTGCTGGGAAAGCAGTACTTC. Amino acid sequence: CASSLLLGKQYF. Drawing the rest from reference TRBV5-6 and TRBJ2-7, the complete variable domain is DAGVTQSPTHLIKTRGQQVTLRCSPKSGHDTVSWYQQALGQGPQFIFQYYEEEERQRGNFPDRFSGHQFPNYSSELNVNALLLGDSALYLCASSLLLGKQYFGPGTRLTVT.

Details on this clone: Distinct nucleotide sequences in the sample also encode this CDR3. The V gene is TRBV5-1, the J gene TRBJ2-3; 7 nucleotides agree with TRBD1. The CDR3 runs to 15 residues. Unmatched junction bases numbered 2, after V lost 0 bases and J lost 1 base. Germline loops: CDR1 SGHRS, CDR2 YFSETQ. The CDR3 DNA follows: TGCGCCAGCAGCTTGGGACAGGGAGGCACAGATACGCAGTATTTT. It yields the protein CASSLGQGGTDTQYF.

On this clone itself: Different DNA sequences within this sample yield the same CDR3. The V gene is TRBV3-1 (or the pseudogene TRBV3-2), the J gene TRBJ2-1, with D possibly TRBD2 on 7 matching bases. Germline lookup yields CDR1 LGHDT and CDR2 YNNKEL (reference sequence). Trimming pared 3 bases from V and 0 bases from J, leaving 12 bases between. This CDR3 is built from 16 residues. CDR3 in amino acids: CASSQRGGASYNEQFF. CDR3 coding DNA: TGTGCCAGCAGCCAGCGCGGGGGCGCCTCCTACAATGAGCAGTTCTTC.

This chain uses TRBV2 with TRBJ1-5; D gene unclear. Trimming removed 3 bases at V and 0 bases at J, with 12 bases between. The CDR3 is 16 amino acids. The V gene's germline CDR1 is SNHLY and CDR2 FYNNEI. CDR3 sequence reads: CASSDTRPGSNQPQHF. The CDR3, as DNA: TGTGCCAGCAGTGACACAAGACCAGGTAGCAATCAGCCCCAGCATTTT.

This sequence joins TRBV28 and TRBJ1-5; 10 nucleotides line up with TRBD1. The CDR3 consists of 16 residues. Germline loops: CDR1 MDHEN, CDR2 SYDVKM. The V and J ends lost 7 bases and 0 bases, in that order; junction bases with no gene match: 6. DNA of the CDR3: TGTGCCAGCAAGGGACAGGGGATTTATAGCAATCAGCCCCAGCATTTT. Its protein is CASKGQGIYSNQPQHF.

This clone came up once. J is TRBJ2-1 and V is TRBV28; TRBD2 matches at 9 bases. Germline V gene sequence: CDR1 MDHEN, CDR2 SYDVKM. The CDR3 totals 15 residues. The junction had 6 bases not matched to a gene; V was cut back by 2 bases and J by 7 bases. For the CDR3, the DNA is TGTGCCAGCAGTTTACTTGCTAGCGGGGAAAATGAGCAGTTCTTC. Its translation: CASSLLASGENEQFF.

The chain joins TRBV12-5 to TRBJ1-1; no definite D call. Germline V gives CDR1 LGHNT, CDR2 FRNRAP. With 5 bases removed from V and 1 base from J, the gap between germline ends came to 11 bases. The CDR3 is made up of 14 amino acids. The CDR3 is CASGPNTGNTEAFF. The CDR3 DNA reads as TGTGCTAGTGGTCCGAACACCGGGAACACTGAAGCTTTCTTT.

Many counts were recorded for this clone. The chain links TRBV27 to TRBJ2-7, with 9 bases matching TRBD1. Germline assignment: CDR1 MNHEY and CDR2 SMNVEV (reference sequence). Trimming took 2 bases from V and 3 from J; bases not matched to a gene: 2. The CDR3 runs to 14 residues. The CDR3 region has the DNA TGTGCCAGCAGTTTAACGACAGGGGGCTACGAGCAGTACTTC. Translated: CASSLTTGGYEQYF.

In its sample, this clone was seen a few times. The chain joins TRBV5-1 to TRBJ2-1; 9 bases fit TRBD1. Germline V gene lookup returns CDR1 SGHRS and CDR2 YFSETQ. The CDR3 contains 12 residues. Germline trimming cut 4 bases from V and 10 bases from J; bases unmatched to any gene: 3. CDR3 loop: CASSVDRGEQFF. CDR3 DNA sequence: TGCGCCAGCAGCGTGGACAGGGGCGAGCAGTTCTTC.

This clone is a singleton in its sample. The rearrangement joins TRBV4-3 to TRBJ1-2; D is unresolved. Germline V gives CDR1 LGHNA, CDR2 YSLEER. The CDR3 length is 13 residues. V lost 5 bases and J lost 6, with 13 bases in between. CDR3 amino acids: CASSADSGDGYTF. For the CDR3, the DNA is TGCGCCAGCAGCGCCGACTCTGGAGATGGCTACACCTTC.

The gene calls are TRBV18 and TRBJ2-7; D may be TRBD1 (6 bases). There are 13 residues in the CDR3. Per germline, CDR1 KGHSH and CDR2 LQKENI. Deletions cut 4 bases from V and 2 bases from J, with 9 bases between. This chain's CDR3 is CASSRTEAYEQYF. In DNA form, the CDR3 reads TGTGCCAGCTCACGGACAGAGGCCTACGAGCAGTACTTC.

This rearrangement joins TRBV24-1 to TRBJ2-3; D may be TRBD1 or TRBD2 (5 bases each). Germline V lookup: CDR1 KGHDR, CDR2 SFDVKD. The CDR3 has 17 residues. V shed 2 bases and J shed 0 bases, with 14 bases lying between them. CDR3 in amino acids: CATSDWDGRSSTDTQYF. The CDR3 DNA sequence: TGTGCCACCAGTGATTGGGACGGCCGATCTAGCACAGATACGCAGTATTTT.

V and J are TRBV28 and TRBJ1-5, with D possibly TRBD1 on 5 matching bases. The CDR3 runs 13 residues. In germline, CDR1 is MDHEN, CDR2 SYDVKM. V gave up 1 base and J gave up 9 bases, with 10 bases separating them. CDR3 amino acids: CASSLYSGTPQHF. The CDR3 nucleotides are TGTGCCAGCAGTTTATACTCCGGGACGCCCCAGCATTTT.

This clone was seen more than once but under ten times. This sequence joins TRBV6-4 and TRBJ1-2; D unclear. This CDR3 is 20 amino acids long. Germline CDR1 is MRHNA and CDR2 is SNTAGT. V lost 3 bases, J lost 0 bases, and 26 bases lay in between. CDR3 nucleotides: TGTGCCAGCAGTGAATTCCATCCACTGCGGAGAACCACCTCTAACTATGGCTACACCTTC. Amino acids: CASSEFHPLRRTTSNYGYTF.

The chain joins TRBV19 to TRBJ2-5; D may be TRBD2 (6 bases). The ends were cut back, 5 bases at V and 2 bases at J, with 12 bases in the middle. Per germline, CDR1 LNHDA and CDR2 SQIVND (reference sequence). CDR3 length: 14 residues. CDR3 nucleotide sequence: TGTGCCAGTAGTTCCGGGGGAATTCAAGAGACCCAGTACTTC. This codes for CASSSGGIQETQYF.

This clone was seen a single time. The V gene is TRBV7-9, the J gene TRBJ2-5; D is unclear. Germline CDR1 SEHNR, CDR2 FQNEAQ (reference sequence). CDR3 length equals 15 residues. The germline V and J ends were trimmed by 2 bases and 5 bases, with 15 bases remaining between them. The CDR3 sequence: CASSLSRLARETQYF. In DNA form, the CDR3 reads TGTGCCAGCAGCTTATCCCGACTTGCGAGGGAGACCCAGTACTTC.

This chain connects TRBV7-9 to TRBJ2-3; D might be TRBD2 (6 bases). The CDR3 length is 14 residues. V was trimmed by 7 bases and J by 0 bases, leaving 11 bases between them. Germline CDR1 SEHNR, CDR2 FQNEAQ (reference sequence). In nucleotides, the CDR3 is TGTGCCAGCACACTCGGGGGAAGCACAGATACGCAGTATTTT. Translated, it gives CASTLGGSTDTQYF. Based on the CDR3 plus reference TRBV7-9 and TRBJ2-3, the full variable domain is DTGVSQNPRHKITKRGQNVTFRCDPISEHNRLYWYRQTLGQGPEFLTYFQNEAQLEKSRLLSDRFSAERPKGSFSTLEIQRTEQGDSAMYLCASTLGGSTDTQYFGPGTRLTVL.

The chain has TRBV5-1 and TRBJ2-2; 11 nucleotides agree with TRBD1. The CDR3 totals 16 residues. Trimming removed 6 bases from V and 7 bases from J; junction bases left unmatched: 11. From germline, CDR1 is SGHRS and CDR2 YFSETQ. The CDR3 loop reads CASKDPGQGAVGELFF. The CDR3 coding sequence is TGCGCCAGCAAAGACCCCGGACAGGGGGCGGTCGGGGAGCTGTTTTTT.

The chain links TRBV10-3 to TRBJ1-2; the D gene is possibly TRBD1 (5 bases). Trimming removed 0 bases at V and 4 bases at J, with 12 bases between. The germline CDR1 and CDR2 sequences are ENHRY and SYGVKD. CDR3 length equals 15 residues. The CDR3 region has the DNA TGTGCCATCAGTGAGTCCCGGGACCGGGGCTATGGCTACACCTTC. This codes for CAISESRDRGYGYTF.

The chain recombines TRBV28 with TRBJ2-7; D gene unclear. Deletions cut 3 bases from V and 2 bases from J, with 8 bases between. CDR1 and CDR2 (germline): MDHEN, SYDVKM. The CDR3 consists of 13 residues. DNA for the CDR3: TGTGCCAGCAGTTTTTCCACCGCCTACGAGCAGTACTTC. Translating gives CASSFSTAYEQYF. Looking up the rest from reference TRBV28 and TRBJ2-7 gives the full variable domain: DVKVTQSSRYLVKRTGEKVFLECVQDMDHENMFWYRQDPGLGLRLIYFSYDVKMKEKGDIPEGYSVSREKKERFSLILESASTNQTSMYLCASSFSTAYEQYFGPGTRLTVT.

This chain connects TRBV10-3 to TRBJ2-7; possibly TRBD1 for D (6 bases). Germline V gene data show CDR1 as ENHRY and CDR2 as SYGVKD. Trimming took off 7 bases at V and 0 bases at J, with 10 bases between the two ends. This CDR3 is built from 13 residues. DNA for the CDR3: TGTGCCATCAAGGACAGCCTCTCCTACGAGCAGTACTTC. Protein: CAIKDSLSYEQYF.